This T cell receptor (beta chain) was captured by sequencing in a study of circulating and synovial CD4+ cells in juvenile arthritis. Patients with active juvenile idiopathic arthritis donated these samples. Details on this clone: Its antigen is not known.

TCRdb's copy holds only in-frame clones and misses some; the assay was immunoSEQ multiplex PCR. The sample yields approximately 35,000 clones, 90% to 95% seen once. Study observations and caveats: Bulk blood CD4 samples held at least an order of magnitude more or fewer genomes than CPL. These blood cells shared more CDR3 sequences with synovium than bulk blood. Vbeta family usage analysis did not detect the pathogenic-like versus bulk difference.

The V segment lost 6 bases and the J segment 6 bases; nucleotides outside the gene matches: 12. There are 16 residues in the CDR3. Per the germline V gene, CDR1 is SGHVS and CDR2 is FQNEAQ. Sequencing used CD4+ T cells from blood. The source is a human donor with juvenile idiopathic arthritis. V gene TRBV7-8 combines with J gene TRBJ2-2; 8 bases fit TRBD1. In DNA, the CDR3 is TGTGCCAGCAGGATCGGCGGGACAGGTATCCCCGGGGAGCTGTTTTTT. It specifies CASRIGGTGIPGELFF.